This section outlines one TCR beta chain sequence together with its context. This clonotype has more than one count but fewer than ten. Its specific antigen is unknown. Per-nucleotide qualities are absent, and no much larger clonotype sits a single base away. The treatment or condition tag for this specimen amounts to: allogeneic hematopoietic cell transplantation with graft depleted of TCRalphabeta T cells and CD19 B cells. TCRalphabeta/CD19-depleted allogeneic hematopoietic cell grafts were given to the transplant recipients, all of whom were children. This record belongs to a study of T-cell reconstitution after alpha-beta-depleted transplantation in children (TCRdb year 2016). At the level of the whole study: Using TCR repertoire profiling, the study quantitatively followed how T-cell immune reconstitution unfolded in children after TCRalphabeta/CD19-depleted allogeneic hematopoietic cell transplantation. General study outcomes and caveats: In some patients, the high TCRbeta diversity seen at day 60 was put down to recipient T cells and intrathymic progenitors that had survived conditioning. About two months after transplant, the apparently early recovery of alphabetaT-cell counts reportedly depended on just several hundred clones that had expanded rapidly and came from non-depleted graft cells. Over the following months the frequencies of hyperexpanded clones went down, and after one year T-cell counts and TCRbeta diversity were mostly credited to newly produced T cells.

Clipping removes 3 bases from V and 7 bases from J, with 6 as the unmatched junction base count. Its CDR3 holds 13 amino acids, cysteine through phenylalanine. Only the CDR3 region is kept as DNA, spanning 39 bases read in frame from base 1. The germline V gene encodes CDR1 DFQATT and CDR2 SNEGSKA (reference sequence). The library was built by means of PCR. The listed sequencing device is Illumina HiSeq 2500. TCR libraries were prepared with molecular barcoding, using unique molecular identifiers to normalize TCRbeta repertoire quantification. TCRdb redid the processing of the public reads, applying fastp at Q25 and MiXCR, and retained in-frame beta chains. Rows with one shared CDR3 protein collapse into an entry with the most common genes and DNA. This sample lists fewer than 150,000 distinct CDR3 sequences; 9.5% to 10% were detected once. Around 24% of the sample belongs to the ten largest clones.

The sequence joins TRBV20-1 to TRBJ2-1; 7 junctional bases match TRBD1. Specimen: PBMCs, mostly from graft donor cells, collected 180 days after TCRalphabeta/CD19-depleted stem cell transplant. The sequence came from a girl less than two years old who had a stem cell transplant for combined immunodeficiency, so the T cells may come from the graft donor. CDR3 protein: CSASPDRANEQFF. The DNA sequence is given as TGCAGTGCTAGCCCCGACAGGGCGAATGAGCAGTTCTTC.